Listed here is a single TCR beta chain. The antigen is undetermined. This entry belongs to a study of T cells after yellow fever vaccination. Findings and limits, study-wide: Researchers report a weaker secondary response that nonetheless peaked faster, day 5 versus 15.

Trimming shortened V by 2 bases and J by 4 bases, and 14 bases separated the two germline ends. Looked up from germline, CDR1 is SEHNR and CDR2 is FQNEAQ (reference sequence). The CDR3 has 16 residues. A universal primer site and UMIs were added as TCR cDNA was made by 5'RACE template switching. TCRdb called the 5' RACE reads again in MiXCR, with one record for every CDR3 protein. The sample records roughly 300,000 distinct CDR3 sequences, around 7% being singletons. V is TRBV7-9 and J is TRBJ2-2; D may correspond to TRBD1 or TRBD2 (5 bases each). The receptor comes from a man younger than 35 who received the YFV17D yellow fever vaccine. This specimen was PBMCs, taken about 41 days after the first yellow fever vaccination. The chain's CDR3 is CASSLSRGVTTGELFF. The CDR3 DNA reads as TGTGCCAGCAGCTTATCAAGAGGGGTAACCACCGGGGAGCTGTTTTTT. Drawing the rest from reference TRBV7-9 and TRBJ2-2, the complete variable domain is DTGVSQNPRHKITKRGQNVTFRCDPISEHNRLYWYRQTLGQGPEFLTYFQNEAQLEKSRLLSDRFSAERPKGSFSTLEIQRTEQGDSAMYLCASSLSRGVTTGELFFGEGSRLTVL.